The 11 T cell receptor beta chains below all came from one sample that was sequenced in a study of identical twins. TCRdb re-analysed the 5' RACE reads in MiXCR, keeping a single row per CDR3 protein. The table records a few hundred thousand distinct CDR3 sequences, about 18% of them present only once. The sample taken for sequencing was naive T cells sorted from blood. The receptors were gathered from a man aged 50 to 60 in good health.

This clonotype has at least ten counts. The CDR3 here is CASSRLAGGFGVVDNEQFF. CDR3 in DNA: TGTGCCAGCAGTCGACTAGCAGGGGGGTTTGGAGTTGTGGACAATGAGCAGTTCTTC. The V call is TRBV12-3 or TRBV12-4, the J call TRBJ2-1; D might be TRBD1 or TRBD2, each matching 7 bases. Deletions cut 5 bases from V and 5 bases from J, with 28 bases between. The CDR3 runs 19 residues.

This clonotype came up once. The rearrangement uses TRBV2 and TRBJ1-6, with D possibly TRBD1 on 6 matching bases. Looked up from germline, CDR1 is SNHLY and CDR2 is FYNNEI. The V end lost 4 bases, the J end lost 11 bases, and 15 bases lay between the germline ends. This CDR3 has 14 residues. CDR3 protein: CASSVGTNLAPLHF. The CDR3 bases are TGTGCCAGCAGTGTGGGGACAAATTTGGCACCCCTCCACTTT.

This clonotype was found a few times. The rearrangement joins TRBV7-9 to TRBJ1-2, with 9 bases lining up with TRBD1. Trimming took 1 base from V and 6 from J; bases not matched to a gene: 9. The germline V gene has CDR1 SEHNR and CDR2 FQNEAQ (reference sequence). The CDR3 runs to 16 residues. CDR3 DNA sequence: TGTGCCAGCAGCTTAGTACCCGGTCGGGACAGGGATGGCTACACCTTC. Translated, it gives CASSLVPGRDRDGYTF.

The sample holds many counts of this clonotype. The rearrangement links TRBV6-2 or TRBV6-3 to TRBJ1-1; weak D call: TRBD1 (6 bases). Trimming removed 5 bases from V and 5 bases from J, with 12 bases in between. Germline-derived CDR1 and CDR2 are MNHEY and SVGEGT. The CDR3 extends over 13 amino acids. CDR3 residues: CASSIRGVTEAFF. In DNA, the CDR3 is TGTGCCAGCAGTATCAGGGGTGTAACTGAAGCTTTCTTT.

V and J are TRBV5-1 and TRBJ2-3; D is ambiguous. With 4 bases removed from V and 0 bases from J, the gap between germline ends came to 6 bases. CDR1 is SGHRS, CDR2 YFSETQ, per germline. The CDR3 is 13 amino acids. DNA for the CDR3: TGCGCCAGCAGCCCGCACAGCACAGATACGCAGTATTTT. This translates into CASSPHSTDTQYF.

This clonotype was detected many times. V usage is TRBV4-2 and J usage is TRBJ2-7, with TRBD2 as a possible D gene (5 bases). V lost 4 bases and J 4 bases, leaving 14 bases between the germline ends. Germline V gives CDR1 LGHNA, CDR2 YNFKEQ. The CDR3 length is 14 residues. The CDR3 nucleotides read TGTGCCAGCAGCCCAGCGGAAATAGGGTACGAGCAGTACTTC. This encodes CASSPAEIGYEQYF.

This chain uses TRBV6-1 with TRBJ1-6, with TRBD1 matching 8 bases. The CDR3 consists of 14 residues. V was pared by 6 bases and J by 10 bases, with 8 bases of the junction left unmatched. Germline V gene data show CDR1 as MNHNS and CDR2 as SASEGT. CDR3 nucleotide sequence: TGTGCCAGCAGACCCAGGGGGCAGAGATCACCCCTCCACTTT. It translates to CASRPRGQRSPLHF.

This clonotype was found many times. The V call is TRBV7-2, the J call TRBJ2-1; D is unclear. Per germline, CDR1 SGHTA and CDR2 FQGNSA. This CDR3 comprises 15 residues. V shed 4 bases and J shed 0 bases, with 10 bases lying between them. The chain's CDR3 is CASSSTTGSYNEQFF. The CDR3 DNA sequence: TGTGCCAGCAGCTCCACGACGGGCTCCTACAATGAGCAGTTCTTC.

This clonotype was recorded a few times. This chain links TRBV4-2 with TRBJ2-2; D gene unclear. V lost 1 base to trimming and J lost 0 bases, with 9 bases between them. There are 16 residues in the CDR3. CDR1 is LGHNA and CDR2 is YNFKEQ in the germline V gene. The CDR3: CASSQVHRANTGELFF. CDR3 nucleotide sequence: TGTGCCAGCAGCCAAGTACATCGGGCGAACACCGGGGAGCTGTTTTTT.

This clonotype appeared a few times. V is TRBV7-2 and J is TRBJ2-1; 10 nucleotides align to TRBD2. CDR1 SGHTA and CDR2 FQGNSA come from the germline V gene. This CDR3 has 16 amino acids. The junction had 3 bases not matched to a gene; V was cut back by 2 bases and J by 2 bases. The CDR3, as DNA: TGTGCCAGCAGCTTAAGAGCGGGAGGGACCTACAATGAGCAGTTCTTC. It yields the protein CASSLRAGGTYNEQFF.

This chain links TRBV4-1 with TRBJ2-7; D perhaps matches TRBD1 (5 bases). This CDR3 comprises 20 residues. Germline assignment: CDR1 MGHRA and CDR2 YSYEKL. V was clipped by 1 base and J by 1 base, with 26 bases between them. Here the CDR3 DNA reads TGCGCCAGCAGCCAAGGTCTTTTCTTGGTTAGGGGCTTGGGGTCCTACGAGCAGTACTTC. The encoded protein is CASSQGLFLVRGLGSYEQYF.